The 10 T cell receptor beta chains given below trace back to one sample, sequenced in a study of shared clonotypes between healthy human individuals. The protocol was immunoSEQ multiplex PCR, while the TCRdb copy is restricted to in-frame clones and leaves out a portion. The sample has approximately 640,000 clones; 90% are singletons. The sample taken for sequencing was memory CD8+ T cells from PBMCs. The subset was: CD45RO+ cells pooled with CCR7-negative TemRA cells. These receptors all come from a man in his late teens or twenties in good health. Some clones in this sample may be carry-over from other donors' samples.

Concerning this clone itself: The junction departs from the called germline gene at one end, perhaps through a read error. The CDR3 here is CASKRDTSYEQYF. CDR3 nucleotide sequence: TGTGCCAGCAAACGGGACACCTCCTATGAGCAGTACTTC. The chain is built from TRBV6-5 and TRBJ2-7, with D possibly TRBD1 on 6 matching bases. CDR3 length: 13 residues. Looked up from germline, CDR1 is MNHEY and CDR2 is SVGAGI.

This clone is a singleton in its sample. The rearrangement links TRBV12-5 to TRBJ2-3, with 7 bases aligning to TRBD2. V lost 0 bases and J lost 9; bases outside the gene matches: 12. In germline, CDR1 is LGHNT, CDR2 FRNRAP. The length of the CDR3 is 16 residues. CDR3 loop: CASGLVDVGPGGTQYF. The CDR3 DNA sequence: TGTGCTAGTGGTTTGGTAGATGTGGGGCCCGGGGGGACGCAGTATTTT.

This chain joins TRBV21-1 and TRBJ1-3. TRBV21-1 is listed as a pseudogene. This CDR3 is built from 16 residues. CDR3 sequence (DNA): TGTGCCAGCGCACCGAGGGCCCAGAGCTCTGGAAACACCATATATTTT. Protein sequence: CASAPRAQSSGNTIYF.

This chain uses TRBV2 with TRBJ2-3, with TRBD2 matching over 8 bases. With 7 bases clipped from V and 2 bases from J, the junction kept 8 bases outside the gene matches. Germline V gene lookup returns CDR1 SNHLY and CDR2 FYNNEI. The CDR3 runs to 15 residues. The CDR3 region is CASKQGGRPTDTQYF. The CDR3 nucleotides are TGTGCCAGCAAGCAGGGCGGGAGGCCCACAGATACGCAGTATTTT.

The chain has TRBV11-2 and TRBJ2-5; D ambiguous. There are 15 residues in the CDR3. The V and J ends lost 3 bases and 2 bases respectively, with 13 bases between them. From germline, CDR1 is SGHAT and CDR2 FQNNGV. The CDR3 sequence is CASSLGTAKQETQYF. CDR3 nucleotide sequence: TGTGCCAGCAGCTTGGGCACCGCAAAACAAGAGACCCAGTACTTC.

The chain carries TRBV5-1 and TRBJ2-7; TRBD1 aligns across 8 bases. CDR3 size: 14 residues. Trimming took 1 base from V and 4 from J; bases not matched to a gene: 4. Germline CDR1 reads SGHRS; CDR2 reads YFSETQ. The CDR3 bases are TGCGCCAGCAGCTTGTTCCAGGGGGCTTACGAGCAGTACTTC. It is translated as CASSLFQGAYEQYF.

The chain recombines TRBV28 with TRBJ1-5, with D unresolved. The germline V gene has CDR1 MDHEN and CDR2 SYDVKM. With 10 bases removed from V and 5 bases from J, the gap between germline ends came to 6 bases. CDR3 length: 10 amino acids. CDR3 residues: CATGDQPQHF. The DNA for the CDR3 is TGTGCCACCGGGGATCAGCCCCAGCATTTT.

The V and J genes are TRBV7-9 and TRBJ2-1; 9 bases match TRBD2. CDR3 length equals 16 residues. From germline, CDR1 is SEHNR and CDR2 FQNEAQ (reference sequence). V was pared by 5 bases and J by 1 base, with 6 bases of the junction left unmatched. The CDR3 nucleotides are TGTGCCAGCAGCACCCTAGCGGGAAGATCCTACAATGAGCAGTTCTTC. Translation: CASSTLAGRSYNEQFF.

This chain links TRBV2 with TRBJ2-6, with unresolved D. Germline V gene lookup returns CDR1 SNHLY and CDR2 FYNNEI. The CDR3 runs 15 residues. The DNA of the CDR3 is TGTGTTACAGAACCCTTGGGCTCTGGGGCCAACGTCCTGACTTTC. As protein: CVTEPLGSGANVLTF.

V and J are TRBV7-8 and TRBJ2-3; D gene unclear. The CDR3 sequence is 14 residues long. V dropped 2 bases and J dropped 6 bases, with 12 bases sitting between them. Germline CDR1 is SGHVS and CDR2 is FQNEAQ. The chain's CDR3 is CASSLMPPADTQYF. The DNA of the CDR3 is TGTGCCAGCAGCTTAATGCCCCCTGCGGATACGCAGTATTTT. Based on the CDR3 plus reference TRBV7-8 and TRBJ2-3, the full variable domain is GAGVSQSPRYKVAKRGQDVALRCDPISGHVSLFWYQQALGQGPEFLTYFQNEAQLDKSGLPSDRFFAERPEGSVSTLKIQRTQQEDSAVYLCASSLMPPADTQYFGPGTRLTVL.